This T cell receptor beta chain was identified during a study of cytomegalovirus exposure and HLA in healthy donors. Study context: Most donors, less than 85% of a few hundred genotyped, fell in the Caucasian-associated ancestry cluster. Findings of the study overall: Trimming of TCR beta V- and J-genes showed a link, identified in a later analysis, to a missense DCLRE1C variant.

In the case of this clone: Its antigen remains unknown.

60 Vbeta and 13 Jbeta primers were used in PCR. Data came from immunoSEQ multiplex PCR; TCRdb stores just in-frame clones and leaves some out. The repertoire has around 150,000 clones, approximately 86% of them found once; the top ten carry roughly 2%. The length of the CDR3 is 18 residues. V shed 2 bases, J shed 5 bases, and the junction held 16 bases outside the gene matches. Germline values: CDR1 SGDLS, CDR2 YYNGEE. The gene calls are TRBV9 and TRBJ1-1; the match to TRBD1 covers 9 bases. What was sequenced was PBMCs. This clonotype was sampled from a woman aged 18-35 years in good health and CMV-seronegative. CDR3 in DNA: TGTGCCAGCAGCGTGGCGGGGACAGGGCCCCCCCTGGGGACTGAAGCTTTCTTT. It translates to CASSVAGTGPPLGTEAFF.